Included here is one T cell receptor beta chain sequence, with context. The antigen it recognizes is unknown. No per-base quality is available; no much larger clone lies one base away. Separate from the approximately 730-subject first cohort, the validation cohort of roughly 120 subjects was the group to which the donors belonged. This entry belongs to a study of cytomegalovirus exposure and HLA in healthy donors (dated by TCRdb to about 2017). Some background on the complete study: The 500 to 700 repertoires of the first cohort and the 110 or so validation repertoires were produced on the same platform, according to a later analysis. In addition to the first cohort of about 650 subjects, a separate validation cohort of approximately 110 different subjects was used. The aim of the study was to test whether cataloging public T cell receptors could identify signatures of past pathogen exposure. The study combined high-throughput TCR immunosequencing, statistical association of individual TCRs with disease status, and machine learning to predict cytomegalovirus infection status. Beyond this particular receptor, the publication reports: A later analysis lacked HLA typing for the validation cohort, so it scored co-occurrence in that cohort across all 120 repertoires. Cytomegalovirus status was reported to be diagnosed by the classifier with high specificity and sensitivity in both the original and validation cohorts. Across donors, most TCR sequences were observed very rarely, whereas some public TCRs were present in many individuals. Three of the identified cytomegalovirus-associated TCR beta chains were confirmed in vitro to be specific for cytomegalovirus antigens. According to the authors, the approach could potentially be generalized to other disease states and immunological phenotypes. The study listed 164 TCR beta chains as associated with cytomegalovirus. Of the cluster scores, roughly 95% were above 0 in a later analysis, which found that TCRs clustered in the first cohort also tended to co-occur in the approximately 130 validation repertoires.

The CDR3, cysteine through phenylalanine, is 13 amino acids long. The sequence is cut down to CDR3 DNA, 39 bases in frame from base 1. V lost 6 bases and J lost 2 bases; the stretch between them is 10 bases long. CDR1 and CDR2, per the germline V gene, are LGHNA and YSLEER. The receptor library was made with the immunoSEQ multiplex PCR assay. Concerning the study's data processing: To diagnose cytomegalovirus status from the catalog of TCR beta chain sequences, a statistical classification framework was built. TCRdb re-hosts the immuneACCESS table, in-frame sequences only. Its copies lack some clones; in the studies checked, an unresolved V gene accounts for under half of them, and the cause for the rest is not known. V, J and clone size reflect that table, while D and trimming were determined from the DNA. Counted in this sample were 250,000 to 300,000 clones; 86% of them appeared once. The ten top clones hold about 1% of the sample.

The V and J genes are TRBV4-3 and TRBJ1-1, with TRBD1 perhaps the D gene, on 5 matching bases. The sample taken for sequencing was PBMCs. This clonotype originated in a woman aged 18-35 years in good health and CMV-seronegative. The DNA sequence follows: TGCGCCAGCAGGGGGCAGCTCAACACTGAAGCTTTCTTT. Its amino acids are CASRGQLNTEAFF.